The sequence of this TCR beta chain was determined in a study of T cells in localized non-small cell lung cancer. Study results and limitations: Owing to sequencing of a solitary tumor region, heterogeneity cannot be discounted. Researchers found a median around 50 of the top 100 tumor clones in adjacent lung. Longer overall survival accompanied higher blood T cell density. Among the tissues sampled, uninvolved adjacent lung had the highest T cell clonality, above tumor.

TCRdb's copy holds only in-frame clones and misses some; the assay was immunoSEQ multiplex PCR. Of about 8,200 clones in the sample, about 60% are singletons; the top ten hold roughly 7.4%. On this clone: Its specificity is not known. Sequence at one end of the junction differs from germline and may be a read error.

Sequenced here: lymph node tissue, sampled before any cancer treatment. The source is a male donor aged 60 or over with stage I squamous cell lung carcinoma.

The DNA for the CDR3 is TGTGCCAGCAGGGCCGGGACTTACACCGGGGAGCTGTTCTTT. Residues: CASRAGTYTGELFF. The V call is TRBV9, the J call TRBJ2-2, with D possibly being TRBD2 (6 bases). The CDR3 totals 14 residues. The germline CDR1 and CDR2 sequences are SGDLS and YYNGEE.